This is a list of T cell receptor beta chains from one sample in a study of cytomegalovirus exposure and HLA in healthy donors. Using immunoSEQ multiplex PCR, the repertoire was profiled, and TCRdb retains in-frame clones only, with some absent. This sample's clone table lists about 170,000 clones. Sequenced input: PBMCs. These receptors came from a young woman in good health and CMV-seropositive. CDR3s include the opening cysteine and the closing phenylalanine or tryptophan. The order of the fields is V gene, J gene, D gene, CDR3 DNA, CDR3 protein. The D gene is left open where the match is weak.

>TRBV7-2|TRBJ2-1|TRBD2
TGTGCCAGCAGCCCCCTCCGGGGGGCCTACAATGAGCAGTTCTTC
CASSPLRGAYNEQFF
>TRBV12-5|TRBJ2-2|.
TGTGCTAGTGGTTTGGTACTCGGCGGGACCGGGGAGCTGTTTTTT
CASGLVLGGTGELFF
>TRBV2|TRBJ2-1|TRBD2
TGTGCCAGCACTCTCGGGACTAGGCCCTCAAATGAGCAGTTCTTC
CASTLGTRPSNEQFF
>TRBV4-3|TRBJ2-5|.
TGCGCCAGCAGCCAAGATTATGGAGGGGAGACCCAGTACTTC
CASSQDYGGETQYF
>TRBV7-3|TRBJ1-6|.
TGTGCCAGCAGCTTAAGCCGTGACATCAATTCACCCCTCCACTTT
CASSLSRDINSPLHF
>TRBV9|TRBJ2-3|.
TGTGCCAGCAGCGAAGGGCCAGGGGCTAGAGATACGCAGTATTTT
CASSEGPGARDTQYF
>TRBV7-9|TRBJ1-2|.
TGTGCCAGCAGCCGAGGGCCGAATCCCTATGGCTACACCTTC
CASSRGPNPYGYTF
>TRBV7-9|TRBJ1-6|.
TGTGCCAGCAGCTTAACGGGTAATTCACCCCTCCACTTT
CASSLTGNSPLHF
>TRBV2|TRBJ2-1|.
TGTGCCAGCAGGATGACACAATTACAGCCCAACAATGAGCAGTTCTTC
CASRMTQLQPNNEQFF
>TRBV5-1|TRBJ1-1|.
TGCGCCAGCAGCCCCCCGGGGGACACTGAAGCTTTCTTT
CASSPPGDTEAFF
>TRBV30|TRBJ1-1|.
TGTGCCTGGAGTGATGGGACTCTGGCTTTCTTT
CAWSDGTLAFF
>TRBV7-3|TRBJ2-1|TRBD2
TGTGCCAGCAGCAAAGGAATGCCTAGCGGGGGTTATGAGCAGTTCTTC
CASSKGMPSGGYEQFF
>TRBV5-1|TRBJ1-1|TRBD1
TGCGCCAGCAGCCAGGGACAGGCGAACACTGAAGCTTTCTTT
CASSQGQANTEAFF
>TRBV5-3|TRBJ1-5|.
TGTGCCAGAAGCTCTACAGGGCCCTACGACCCCCAGCATTTT
CARSSTGPYDPQHF
>TRBV7-2|TRBJ2-1|TRBD1
TGTGCCAGCAGCTCGCGGACAGGGGTGGGGAATGAGCAGTTCTTC
CASSSRTGVGNEQFF
>TRBV30|TRBJ1-2|.
TGTGCCTACCCAGGAGGGGCAGGAGTAAACTATGGCTACACCTTC
CAYPGGAGVNYGYTF
>TRBV7-9|TRBJ2-4|.
TGTGCCAGCAGCTTAGCGGGGAGAAGCATTCAGTACTTC
CASSLAGRSIQYF
>TRBV2|TRBJ2-3|TRBD2
TGTGCCAGCAGTCCTAGCGGGAGTACGCAGTATTTT
CASSPSGSTQYF
>TRBV12-5|TRBJ2-5|TRBD1
TGTGCTAGTATGGGACAGGGAGAGACCCAGTACTTC
CASMGQGETQYF
>TRBV11-2|TRBJ2-1|.
TGTGCCAGCACCTTACTAGGACAGAGCTCCTACAATGAGCAGTTCTTC
CASTLLGQSSYNEQFF
>TRBV15|TRBJ1-6|.
TGTGCCACCAGCAGAGATATCGGGGGGAGCGGATCACCCCTCCACTTT
CATSRDIGGSGSPLHF
>TRBV7-2|TRBJ1-2|.
TGTGCCAGCAGCTCCCAATCCCGGGGCTACACCTTC
CASSSQSRGYTF
>TRBV9|TRBJ1-2|TRBD1
TGTGCCAGCAGCCTGGGACAGGGGGGCTATGGCTACACCTTC
CASSLGQGGYGYTF
>TRBV10-1|TRBJ2-2|.
TGCGCCAGCTCCTTTGAGGCCCTCAACACCGGGGAGCTGTTTTTT
CASSFEALNTGELFF
>TRBV7-6|TRBJ1-6|.
TGTGCCAGCAGCAAAGGAGGCAGGACCAATAATTCACCCCTCCACTTT
CASSKGGRTNNSPLHF
>TRBV5-5|TRBJ1-1|.
TGTGCCAGCAGCCCCTCCCCGAACACTGAAGCTTTCTTT
CASSPSPNTEAFF
>TRBV7-2|TRBJ2-1|TRBD1
TGTGCCAGCAGCGCATCAGGGGGCCCCTACAATGAGCAGTTCTTC
CASSASGGPYNEQFF